This record looks at one TCR gamma chain sequence and its context. Its specificity is unknown. Thymocytes were sorted as CD3+ TCRVdelta1+ TCRVdelta2- after alphabeta T cell depletion. Vdelta1+ thymocyte sorts reached between roughly 98% and 99.6% purity. This sample is drawn from a study of Vδ1+ human thymocytes. The germline gives CDR1 VENAVY, CDR2 YDSYNSRV. CDR3 length: 11 residues. The V segment lost 4 bases and the J segment 6 bases; nucleotides outside the gene matches: 3. Extracted RNA was reverse transcribed into cDNA. Multiplex PCR used pooled V-gene forward primers and a constant-region reverse primer to amplify CDR3s. TCRdb called clones anew from the multiplex PCR reads with CATT. The sample lists tens of thousands of gamma-chain clones; around 20% were seen once. Whole-study findings and limits: Despite high sort purity, roughly 20% of thymic T cell receptor delta sequences were Vdelta2. Thymic TRG and TRD repertoires appeared highly polyclonal. Unexpected Vdelta2 sequences could cause misinterpretation of bulk repertoire data.

The sample comprised Vdelta1+ gamma-delta thymocytes from the thymus. The subset: FACS-sorted CD3+ TCRalphabeta- TCRVdelta1+ TCRVdelta2- thymocytes. The receptor was isolated from a girl less than two years old who had congenital heart surgery. The chain carries TRGV8 and TRGJ1 or TRGJ2. This CDR3 is CATWEAYKKLF. For the CDR3, the DNA is TGTGCCACCTGGGAGGCTTATAAGAAACTCTTT.